One and the same sample provided the 28 T cell receptor beta chains below, sequenced in a study of monozygotic twins with inflammatory bowel disease. TCRdb reprocessed the 5' RACE reads; each CDR3 protein has one entry and no DNA is given. The sample totals 210,000 or so distinct CDR3 sequences. Sequencing used blood. The origin of the receptors is a human donor with ulcerative colitis or Crohn's disease, or a healthy co-twin of an affected twin (not recorded which).

The V gene is TRBV6-4, the J gene TRBJ2-1; lacking DNA, the TRBD2 call made by TCRdb goes unchecked. Germline V gene data show CDR1 as MRHNA and CDR2 as SNTAGT. The CDR3 length is 12 residues. CDR3 protein: CASSDDGTQQFF.

The chain employs TRBV6-2 or TRBV6-3 and TRBJ2-1; TCRdb calls TRBD1, which cannot be checked without DNA. The CDR3 has 13 residues. Germline lookup yields CDR1 MNHEY and CDR2 SVGEGT. CDR3: CASRRTGGNEQFF.

The rearrangement joins TRBV28 to TRBJ2-1; TCRdb calls TRBD1, which cannot be checked without DNA. Germline CDR1 is MDHEN and CDR2 is SYDVKM. CDR3 size: 14 residues. The CDR3 loop reads CASGTPRLRNEQFF.

The chain combines TRBV6-2 or TRBV6-3 with TRBJ1-2. CDR1 is MNHEY and CDR2 is SVGEGT in the germline V gene. The CDR3 has 14 residues. The CDR3 spells CASSPRQSYTGYTF.

V gene TRBV20-1 combines with J gene TRBJ2-3; checking the TCRdb D call of TRBD1 is not possible without DNA. The CDR3 spans 11 residues. Germline V lookup: CDR1 DFQATT, CDR2 SNEGSKA (reference sequence). CDR3 sequence: CSATDRDTQYF.

V usage is TRBV27 and J usage is TRBJ2-3; TCRdb selects TRBD1, and the lack of DNA leaves this call unchecked. CDR3 size: 14 residues. Germline CDR1 and CDR2: MNHEY and SMNVEV (reference sequence). This CDR3 reads CASSQTENTDTQYF.

This chain links TRBV2 with TRBJ2-3; the TRBD2 assignment by TCRdb is unverifiable without DNA. The CDR3 is 13 residues long. From germline, CDR1 is SNHLY and CDR2 FYNNEI. The CDR3 reads CASSDQAGDTQYF.

This chain uses TRBV29-1 with TRBJ2-7; TCRdb designates TRBD1, a call that cannot be tested without DNA. This CDR3 region has 11 residues. CDR1 SQVTM and CDR2 ANQGSEA come from the germline V gene. The CDR3 loop reads CSVRGGYEQYF.

The rearrangement joins TRBV27 to TRBJ2-6. Germline V lookup: CDR1 MNHEY, CDR2 SMNVEV (reference sequence). There are 16 residues in the CDR3. The chain's CDR3 is CASSFIPLSGANVLTF.

The chain combines TRBV12-3 or TRBV12-4 with TRBJ2-2. This CDR3 contains 12 residues. The CDR3 is CASSLAYGELFF.

The V and J genes are TRBV18 and TRBJ1-2. Germline V gene data show CDR1 as KGHSH and CDR2 as LQKENI. The CDR3 is made up of 17 amino acids. CDR3 amino acids: CASSPSPGSGANYGYTF.

This sequence joins TRBV12-3 or TRBV12-4 and TRBJ2-5; TCRdb gives TRBD2 as the D gene, but with no DNA this cannot be confirmed. The length of the CDR3 is 13 residues. The CDR3 sequence: CASSFEGRETQYF.

The chain recombines TRBV20-1 with TRBJ2-3; TCRdb's D call of TRBD1 is untestable without DNA. This CDR3 is 14 amino acids long. Per germline, CDR1 DFQATT and CDR2 SNEGSKA (reference sequence). This chain's CDR3 is CSARVGKGGDTQYF.

The rearrangement uses TRBV5-1 and TRBJ2-3; TCRdb's assignment of TRBD2 cannot be checked, as there is no DNA. The germline gives CDR1 SGHRS, CDR2 YFSETQ. The CDR3 contains 15 residues. CDR3 sequence reads: CASRRGLGLTDTQYF.

This rearrangement joins TRBV27 to TRBJ1-6. The germline V gene encodes CDR1 MNHEY and CDR2 SMNVEV (reference sequence). The CDR3 runs 16 residues. The CDR3 loop is CASSFEFSSYNSPLHF.

The chain is built from TRBV25-1 and TRBJ2-1; absent DNA, TCRdb's TRBD1 call cannot be checked. The germline gives CDR1 MGHDK, CDR2 SYGVNS. This CDR3 has 15 amino acids. The CDR3 sequence is CASSLVGARTNEQFF.

The chain joins TRBV7-2 to TRBJ2-3; TCRdb returns TRBD2, unconfirmable since there is no DNA. The germline V gene has CDR1 SGHTA and CDR2 FQGNSA. The CDR3 covers 14 residues. CDR3 loop: CASSRSGSGDTQYF.

The chain links TRBV25-1 to TRBJ1-1. The germline gives CDR1 MGHDK, CDR2 SYGVNS. This CDR3 comprises 12 residues. The CDR3 loop is CATNFGDTEAFF.

The chain recombines TRBV5-1 with TRBJ2-7; as DNA is missing, the TRBD2 call by TCRdb cannot be tested. The length of the CDR3 is 16 residues. The germline gives CDR1 SGHRS, CDR2 YFSETQ. The CDR3 is CASSLMMTSDPYEQYF.

The J gene is TRBJ1-4, the V gene TRBV5-1. This CDR3 has 14 amino acids. Germline assignment: CDR1 SGHRS and CDR2 YFSETQ. The CDR3 here is CASSRDTTNEKLFF.

The chain combines TRBV12-3 or TRBV12-4 with TRBJ1-1; checking the TCRdb D call of TRBD1 is not possible without DNA. The CDR3 consists of 14 residues. Here the CDR3 reads CASSFARDMTEAFF.

The chain recombines TRBV20-1 with TRBJ1-5; the D gene TCRdb calls, TRBD1, cannot be checked with no DNA. This CDR3 is 17 amino acids long. Germline V CDR1 and CDR2: DFQATT, SNEGSKA (reference sequence). CDR3 sequence: CSARSDRGGGSNQPQHF.

V and J are TRBV15 and TRBJ2-3; without DNA, the TCRdb call of TRBD1 cannot be checked. There are 17 residues in the CDR3. Germline CDR1 and CDR2: LNHNV and YYDKDF (reference sequence). This CDR3 is CATSGRLGTPSTDTQYF.

This clonotype counts as medium-sized by frequency. The chain joins TRBV4-2 to TRBJ2-1; TCRdb outputs TRBD1, but without DNA this stays unchecked. The CDR3 extends over 16 amino acids. CDR1 LGHNA and CDR2 YNFKEQ come from the germline V gene. CDR3 in amino acids: CASSQDRGSSYNEQFF.

CDR3 amino acids: CSARDRGGSAYEQYF. The chain recombines TRBV20-1 with TRBJ2-7; as DNA is missing, the TRBD1 call by TCRdb cannot be tested. This CDR3 region has 15 residues. Germline CDR1 and CDR2: DFQATT and SNEGSKA (reference sequence).

J is TRBJ2-1 and V is TRBV11-2; TCRdb outputs TRBD2, but without DNA this stays unchecked. Germline V gene data show CDR1 as SGHAT and CDR2 as FQNNGV. The CDR3 runs 17 residues. CDR3 region: CASSSLRSGLLNNEQFF.

The chain employs TRBV2 and TRBJ1-3. This CDR3 spans 12 amino acids. Germline V gene data show CDR1 as SNHLY and CDR2 as FYNNEI. CDR3 in amino acids: CASMTDGNTIYF.

V is TRBV28 and J is TRBJ2-2; absent DNA, TCRdb's TRBD2 call cannot be checked. The CDR3 length is 14 residues. CDR1 MDHEN and CDR2 SYDVKM come from the germline V gene. CDR3 region: CASSGSGNTGELFF. Full variable domain (remainder filled in from reference TRBV28 and TRBJ2-2): DVKVTQSSRYLVKRTGEKVFLECVQDMDHENMFWYRQDPGLGLRLIYFSYDVKMKEKGDIPEGYSVSREKKERFSLILESASTNQTSMYLCASSGSGNTGELFFGEGSRLTVL.